This TCR beta chain comes out of a study of radiotherapy plus CTLA-4 blockade in lung cancer (dated by TCRdb to 2017 to 2018). Regarding the study in general: Objective responses occurred in approximately 19% of enrolled patients, and around 29% achieved disease control. Broader findings and caveats from the paper: TCR clones derived from tumors expanded in peripheral blood after treatment with radiotherapy and ipilimumab. Increased serum interferon-beta after radiation, together with early dynamic changes in blood T cell clones, were reported to be the strongest predictors of response.

Library preparation employed the immunoSEQ multiplex PCR assay. TCRdb provides this immuneACCESS table in a form limited to in-frame rearrangements. Some clones are lacking; in checked studies, under half of them reflect an unresolved V gene, and why the rest are absent is not known. The sample table holds around 100,000 clones, of which 81% were seen once. The ten largest clones add up to 2.5% to 3.5% of the sample. As concerns this clone: Its antigen is not yet known. No much larger clone is present one base from it, and per-base qualities are unavailable.

Focal radiation therapy combined with CTLA-4 blockade (ipilimumab) was tested in patients with chemo-refractory metastatic non-small-cell lung cancer. As encoded in the germline V gene, CDR1 is LGHNA while CDR2 is YSLEER. Its CDR3 holds 20 amino acids, cysteine through phenylalanine. Only the CDR3 portion is preserved as DNA: 60 bases, with reading frame beginning at the first base. V ends up 4 bases short and J 2 bases short, with an unmatched junction base count of 15. The receptor comes from a human donor with non-small cell lung cancer that progressed on radiotherapy plus ipilimumab. Some clones in this sample may be carry-over from other donors' samples. Specimen: peripheral blood, collected from a patient treated with radiotherapy plus ipilimumab. Recombination connected TRBV4-3 to TRBJ2-5, with 14 middle bases fitting TRBD2. The DNA reads TGCGCCAGCAGCCGGGCCCCTGCGCTCGGGACTAGCGGGGGACAAGAGACCCAGTACTTC. This gives the protein CASSRAPALGTSGGQETQYF.